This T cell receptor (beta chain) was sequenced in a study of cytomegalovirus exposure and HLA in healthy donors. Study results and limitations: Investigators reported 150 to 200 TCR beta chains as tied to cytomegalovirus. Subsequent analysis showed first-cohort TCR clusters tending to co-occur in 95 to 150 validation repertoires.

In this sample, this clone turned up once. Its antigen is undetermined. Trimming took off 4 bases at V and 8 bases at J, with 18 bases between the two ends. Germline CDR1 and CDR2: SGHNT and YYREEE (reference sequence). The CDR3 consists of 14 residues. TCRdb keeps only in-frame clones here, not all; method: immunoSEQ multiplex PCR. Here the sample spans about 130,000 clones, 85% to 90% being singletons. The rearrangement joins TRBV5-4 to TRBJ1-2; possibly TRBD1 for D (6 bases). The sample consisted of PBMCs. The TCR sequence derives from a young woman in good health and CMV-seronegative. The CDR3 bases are TGTGCCAGCAGCGGGAGGGGGGGATCCTACGGCTACACCTTC. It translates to CASSGRGGSYGYTF.